The source of this T cell receptor (beta chain) is a study of monozygotic twins with inflammatory bowel disease. cDNA synthesis was performed in eight separate reactions for each sample. TCRdb re-called the 5' RACE reads and catalogs CDR3 proteins one per entry, DNA excluded. In total, the table holds some 160,000 distinct CDR3 sequences. The CDR3 has 13 amino acids. J is TRBJ2-7 and V is TRBV12-3 or TRBV12-4; TCRdb outputs TRBD2, but without DNA this stays unchecked. The sequence was collected from a human donor with ulcerative colitis or Crohn's disease, or a healthy co-twin of an affected twin (not recorded which). Sequencing input: blood. The CDR3 spells CASTPGPAYEQYF.